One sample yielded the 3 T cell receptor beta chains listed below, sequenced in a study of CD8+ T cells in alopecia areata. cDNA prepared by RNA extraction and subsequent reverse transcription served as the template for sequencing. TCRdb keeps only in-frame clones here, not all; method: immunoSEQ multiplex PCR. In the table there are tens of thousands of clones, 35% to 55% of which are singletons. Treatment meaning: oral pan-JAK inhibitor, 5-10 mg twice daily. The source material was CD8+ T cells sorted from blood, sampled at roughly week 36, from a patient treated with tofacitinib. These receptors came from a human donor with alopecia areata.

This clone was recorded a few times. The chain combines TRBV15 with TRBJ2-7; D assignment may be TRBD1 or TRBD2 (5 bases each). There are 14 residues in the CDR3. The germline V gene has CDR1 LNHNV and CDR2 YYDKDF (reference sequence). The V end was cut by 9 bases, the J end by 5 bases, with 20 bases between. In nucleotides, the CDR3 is TGTGCCACACAACCGACTGGGACCGGGGACGAGCAGTACTTC. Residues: CATQPTGTGDEQYF.

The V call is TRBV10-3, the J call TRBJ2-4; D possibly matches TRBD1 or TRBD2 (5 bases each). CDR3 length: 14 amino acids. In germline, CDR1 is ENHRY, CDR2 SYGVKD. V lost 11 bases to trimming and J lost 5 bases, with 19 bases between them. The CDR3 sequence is CASAPGTPENIQYF. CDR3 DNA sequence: TGTGCCTCCGCCCCCGGGACCCCCGAAAACATTCAGTACTTC.

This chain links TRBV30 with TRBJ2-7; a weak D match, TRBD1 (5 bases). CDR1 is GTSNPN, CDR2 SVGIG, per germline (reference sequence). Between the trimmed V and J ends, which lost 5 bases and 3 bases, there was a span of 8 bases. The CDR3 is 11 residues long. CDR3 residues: CAWADSYEQYF. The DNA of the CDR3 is TGTGCCTGGGCCGACAGCTACGAGCAGTACTTC.